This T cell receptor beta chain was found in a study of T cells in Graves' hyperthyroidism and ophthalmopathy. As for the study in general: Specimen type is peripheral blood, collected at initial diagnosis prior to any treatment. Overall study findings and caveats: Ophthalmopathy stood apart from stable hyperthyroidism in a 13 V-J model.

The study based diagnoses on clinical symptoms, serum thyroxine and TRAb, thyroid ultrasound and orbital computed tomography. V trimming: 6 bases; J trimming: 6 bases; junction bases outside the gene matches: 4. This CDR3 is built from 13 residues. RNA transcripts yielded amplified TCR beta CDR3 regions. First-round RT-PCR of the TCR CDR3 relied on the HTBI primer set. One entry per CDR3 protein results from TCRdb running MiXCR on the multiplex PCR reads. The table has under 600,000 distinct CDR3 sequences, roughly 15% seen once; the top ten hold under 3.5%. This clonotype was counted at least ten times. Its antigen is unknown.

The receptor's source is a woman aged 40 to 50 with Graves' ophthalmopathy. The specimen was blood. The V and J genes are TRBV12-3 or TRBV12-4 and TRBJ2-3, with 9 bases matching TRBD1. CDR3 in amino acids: CASRRQGVDTQYF. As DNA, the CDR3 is TGTGCCAGCAGGAGACAGGGGGTGGATACGCAGTATTTT.